This is a list of T cell receptor beta chains from one sample in a study of T cell responses to AZD1222 COVID-19 vaccine. Some clones are missing from TCRdb's copy, which holds only in-frame ones; the method was immunoSEQ multiplex PCR. The sample records under 150,000 clones, around nine tenths being singletons. Sequences were derived from peripheral blood, sampled on day 0 of AZD1222 vaccination. Source of these receptors: an adult in good health. Both conserved end residues are part of each CDR3. The D gene is left open where the match is weak. Part of the rows lack a size; the others show once, few, many or a class for expanded clones.

>NA|TRBJ2-7|TRBV20-1|TRBD2
TGCAGTGCAGCCGGGACTAACAGGCAGTACTTC
CSAAGTNRQYF
>NA|TRBJ1-2|TRBV5-6|NA
TGTGCCAGCAGCTTGAACACGGAGTATGGCTACACCTTC
CASSLNTEYGYTF
>NA|TRBJ2-5|TRBV7-9|NA
TGTGCCAGCAGCTTAGCTGCGGGGTCCCAAGAGACCCAGTACTTC
CASSLAAGSQETQYF
>few|TRBJ2-6|TRBV6-6|NA
TGTGCCAGCAGTCACGAATTCTCGTCCTCTGGGGCCAACGTCCTGACTTTC
CASSHEFSSSGANVLTF
>NA|TRBJ1-1|TRBV11-2|NA
TGTGCCAGCAGCTTCGAGGGGGTCCGCACTGAAGCTTTCTTT
CASSFEGVRTEAFF
>once|TRBJ1-1|TRBV7-9|NA
TGTGCCAGCAGCCAGACGGCTGAAGCTTTCTTT
CASSQTAEAFF
>once|TRBJ2-1|TRBV7-3|TRBD2
TGTGCCAGCAGCCCAAGCGGGACGAACTACAATGAGCAGTTCTTC
CASSPSGTNYNEQFF
>NA|TRBJ1-4|TRBV11-3|NA
TGTGCCAGCAGCCCTCGGCGAGGGATTGACTCTAATGAAAAACTGTTTTTT
CASSPRRGIDSNEKLFF
>NA|TRBJ1-1|TRBV28|TRBD1
TGTGCCAGCAGACAGGGACAGGGTAAGAACACTGAAGCTTTCTTT
CASRQGQGKNTEAFF
>NA|TRBJ2-7|TRBV5-5|TRBD2
TGTGCCAGCAGCCAGGGGACTAGCGGGTCCTACGAGCAGTACTTC
CASSQGTSGSYEQYF
>NA|TRBJ1-1|TRBV30|NA
TGTGCCTGGACGGGTCCGTTCGACACTGAAGCTTTCTTT
CAWTGPFDTEAFF
>NA|TRBJ1-6|TRBV6-2/TRBV6-3|TRBD1
TGTGCCAGCAGCAAACAGGGGAATTCACCCCTCCACTTT
CASSKQGNSPLHF
>NA|TRBJ2-7|TRBV13|NA
TGTGCCAGCAGCTGGAACAAGGCTGGCGAGCAGTACTTC
CASSWNKAGEQYF
>NA|TRBJ1-5|TRBV7-9|NA
TGTGCCAGCAGCCGTTTCGATGGTCCCTTATCCCCCCAGCATTTT
CASSRFDGPLSPQHF
>NA|TRBJ1-1|TRBV6-2/TRBV6-3|NA
TGTGCCAGCAGTTCCCCAGCAGGCCCGAGGGACACTGAAGCTTTCTTT
CASSSPAGPRDTEAFF
>NA|TRBJ2-7|TRBV5-1|NA
TGCGCCAGCAGCTTAGGCGGGACCTATGGGGAGCAGTACTTC
CASSLGGTYGEQYF
>NA|TRBJ1-4|TRBV5-1|TRBD1
TGCGCCAGCAGCATTCGGACAGGGGAGGGTGAAAAACTGTTTTTT
CASSIRTGEGEKLFF
>NA|TRBJ2-1|TRBV3-1/TRBV3-2|TRBD2
TGTGCCAGCAGCCAACCGGGACTAGCGGGACACAATGAGCAGTTCTTC
CASSQPGLAGHNEQFF
>NA|TRBJ1-1|TRBV29-1|NA
TGCAGGGGGGGCCCAGGGCCAGAATTGGAGACTGAAGCTTTCTTT
CRGGPGPELETEAFF
>NA|TRBJ1-4|TRBV7-2|NA
TGTGCCAGCAGCTTAGGCTTGAGGGCAACTAATGAAAAACTGTTTTTT
CASSLGLRATNEKLFF
>NA|TRBJ1-3|TRBV28|NA
TGTGCCAGCAGTTTTACGTACGAACGGGCAGGGAGTTGGAACACCATATATTTT
CASSFTYERAGSWNTIYF
>once|TRBJ2-3|TRBV12-3/TRBV12-4|NA
TGTGCCAGCAGTTACACAGATACGCAGTATTTT
CASSYTDTQYF
>NA|TRBJ2-4|TRBV7-2|TRBD2
TGTGCCAGCAGCCCCTGGCCCGGGGGGGCCAAAAACATTCAGTACTTC
CASSPWPGGAKNIQYF
>NA|TRBJ2-6|TRBV6-4|NA
TGTGCCAGCAGTGAGCGGCTCTCTGGGGCCAACGTCCTGACTTTC
CASSERLSGANVLTF
>NA|TRBJ1-2|TRBV5-4|TRBD1
TGTGCCAGCAGCTTGGCCGTGGGGACAGGGGCTGGCTACACCTTC
CASSLAVGTGAGYTF
>NA|TRBJ2-1|TRBV6-4|TRBD2
TGTGCCAGCAGTGAGGGTAGCGGGGGCAATGAGCAGTTCTTC
CASSEGSGGNEQFF
>NA|TRBJ2-3|TRBV28|TRBD2
TGTGCCAGCAGTTTACGGACTAGCGGGAGGGCTTACACAGATACGCAGTATTTT
CASSLRTSGRAYTDTQYF
>NA|TRBJ1-1|TRBV15|NA
TGTGCCACCAGCGGACGTTCTATAACAGGGACGATGAACACTGAAGCTTTCTTT
CATSGRSITGTMNTEAFF
>NA|TRBJ1-5|TRBV30|NA
TGTGCCTGGAGTGTAAAGGGAGGCAATCAGCCCCAGCATTTT
CAWSVKGGNQPQHF
>NA|TRBJ2-7|TRBV7-9|NA
TGTGCCAGCAGCCCAGAGGGCAGCTTCTACGAGCAGTACTTC
CASSPEGSFYEQYF
>NA|TRBJ2-5|TRBV19|TRBD2
TGTGCCAGTAGCGTAGTATGGTTGGCGGGACTAGCGGAGGTTCATCAAGAGACCCAGTACTTC
CASSVVWLAGLAEVHQETQYF
>NA|TRBJ1-5|TRBV11-2|TRBD1
TGTGCCAGCAGCTTGACAGGGGACGCGAATCAGCCCCAGCATTTT
CASSLTGDANQPQHF
>NA|TRBJ1-6|TRBV11-2|NA
TGTGCCAGCAGCTTAGGGGGCTCCTCACCCCTCCACTTT
CASSLGGSSPLHF
>NA|TRBJ1-5|TRBV19|TRBD1
TGTGCCAGTACCATAGGGCGGGACAGGCCTCAGCCCCAGCATTTT
CASTIGRDRPQPQHF
>NA|TRBJ1-5|TRBV19|NA
TGTGCCAGTACCCCCGGGGCTGTTCTAAACCAGCCCCAGCATTTT
CASTPGAVLNQPQHF
>NA|TRBJ2-1|TRBV19|TRBD2
TGTGCCAGTAGCGGACTAGCGGGAACCCCTGGTGAGCAGTTCTTC
CASSGLAGTPGEQFF
>NA|TRBJ1-3|TRBV4-2|NA
TGTGCCAGCAGCGCCCGAAGCGTCTCTGGAAACACCATATATTTT
CASSARSVSGNTIYF
>NA|TRBJ1-1|TRBV28|NA
TGTGCCAGCAGTCCGGGGGGGCGGACTGAAGCTTTCTTT
CASSPGGRTEAFF
>NA|TRBJ2-5|TRBV15|TRBD2
TGTGCCACCAGCAGAGATCGAGCCGGGGGAGGGGAGACCCAGTACTTC
CATSRDRAGGGETQYF
>NA|TRBJ2-7|TRBV10-3|NA
TGTGCCATCAGTGAGCCGAAGACGAGGTCCTACGAGCAGTACTTC
CAISEPKTRSYEQYF
>NA|TRBJ1-1|TRBV28|TRBD1
TGTGCCAGCAGGCCCGAGGGACAGGGGTTGACTGAAGCTTTCTTT
CASRPEGQGLTEAFF
>NA|TRBJ2-7|TRBV6-1|NA
TGTGCCAGCAGTGACGGTGTAACCCAAGGGTCTTACGAGCAGTACTTC
CASSDGVTQGSYEQYF
>once|TRBJ1-4|TRBV5-1|TRBD1
TGCGCCAGCAGCCTCGTCCCGGGACAGGGGTGGAATGAAAAACTGTTTTTT
CASSLVPGQGWNEKLFF
>NA|TRBJ2-5|TRBV2|NA
TGTGCCAGCTCCAGGGGGGGTTGGGAGACCCAGTACTTC
CASSRGGWETQYF
>NA|TRBJ1-6|TRBV7-9|NA
TGTGCCAGCAGCTTAGCGCTTCCGACCTTCACCCGGGATTCACCCCTCCACTTT
CASSLALPTFTRDSPLHF
>NA|TRBJ2-7|TRBV7-7|NA
TGTGCCAGCAGCCCGGCTATGGGGAGTTCCTACGAGCAGTACTTC
CASSPAMGSSYEQYF
>NA|TRBJ1-5|TRBV28|NA
TGTGCCAGCCTGGGGGATAGCAATCAGCCCCAGCATTTT
CASLGDSNQPQHF
>NA|TRBJ1-2|TRBV24-1|TRBD1
TGTGCCACCAGTGATTGGACAGGGTATGGCTACACCTTC
CATSDWTGYGYTF
>NA|TRBJ2-1|TRBV24-1|NA
TGTGCCACCAGTGATTTGATAGGCGGGGAGCAGTTCTTC
CATSDLIGGEQFF
>NA|TRBJ1-1|TRBV7-2|NA
TGTGCCAGCAGCCGGAGAACGGACGGTGAAGCTTTCTTT
CASSRRTDGEAFF
>NA|TRBJ1-4|TRBV5-6|NA
TGTGCCAGCAGCTGGGGGGCAACTAATGAAAAACTGTTTTTT
CASSWGATNEKLFF
>once|TRBJ1-6|TRBV27|NA
TGTGCCAGCAGTTTAGGGGGCTATAATTCACCCCTCCACTTT
CASSLGGYNSPLHF
>NA|TRBJ2-1|TRBV7-2|NA
TGTGCCAGCAGCCGGAGGATTAGTAGTACTTATGAGCAGTTCTTC
CASSRRISSTYEQFF
>NA|TRBJ1-6|TRBV19|NA
TGTGCCAGTAGTAAGGGGATTTGGACAGCGAATTCACCCCTCCACTTT
CASSKGIWTANSPLHF